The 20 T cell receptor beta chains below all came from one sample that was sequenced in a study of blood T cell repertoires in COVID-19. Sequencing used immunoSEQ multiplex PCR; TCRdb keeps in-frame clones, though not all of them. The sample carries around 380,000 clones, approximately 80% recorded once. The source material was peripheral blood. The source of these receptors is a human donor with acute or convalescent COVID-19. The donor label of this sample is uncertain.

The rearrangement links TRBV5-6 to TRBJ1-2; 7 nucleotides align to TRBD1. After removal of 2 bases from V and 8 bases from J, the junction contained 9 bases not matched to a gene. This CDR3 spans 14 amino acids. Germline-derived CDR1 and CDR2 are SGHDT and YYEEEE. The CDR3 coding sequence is TGTGCCAGCAGCTTCTCCAGGGGGACTTTCGGCTACACCTTC. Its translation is CASSFSRGTFGYTF.

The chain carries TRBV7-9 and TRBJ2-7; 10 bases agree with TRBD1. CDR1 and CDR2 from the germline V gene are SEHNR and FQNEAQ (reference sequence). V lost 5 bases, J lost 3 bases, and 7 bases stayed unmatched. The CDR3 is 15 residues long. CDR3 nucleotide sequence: TGTGCCAGCAGCCCGACCGGGACAGGGGACTACGAGCAGTACTTC. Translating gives CASSPTGTGDYEQYF.

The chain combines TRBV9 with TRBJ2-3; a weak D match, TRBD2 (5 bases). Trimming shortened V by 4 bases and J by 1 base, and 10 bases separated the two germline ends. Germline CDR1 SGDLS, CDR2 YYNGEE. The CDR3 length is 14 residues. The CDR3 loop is CASSPWGGTDTQYF. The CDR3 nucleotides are TGTGCCAGCAGCCCCTGGGGAGGCACAGATACGCAGTATTTT. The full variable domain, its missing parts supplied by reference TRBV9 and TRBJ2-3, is DSGVTQTPKHLITATGQRVTLRCSPRSGDLSVYWYQQSLDQGLQFLIQYYNGEERAKGNILERFSAQQFPDLHSELNLSSLELGDSALYFCASSPWGGTDTQYFGPGTRLTVL.

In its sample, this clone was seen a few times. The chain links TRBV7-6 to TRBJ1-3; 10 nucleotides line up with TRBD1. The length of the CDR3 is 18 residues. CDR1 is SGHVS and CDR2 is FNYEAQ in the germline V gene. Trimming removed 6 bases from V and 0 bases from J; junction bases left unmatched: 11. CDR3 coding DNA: TGTGCCAGCAGTTCCGGCCCGGGACAGGGGAACTCTGGAAACACCATATATTTT. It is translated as CASSSGPGQGNSGNTIYF.

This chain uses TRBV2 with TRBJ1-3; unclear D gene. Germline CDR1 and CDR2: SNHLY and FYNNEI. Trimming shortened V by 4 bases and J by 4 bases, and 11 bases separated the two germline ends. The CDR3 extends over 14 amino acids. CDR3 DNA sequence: TGTGCCAGCAGTGCGGACTCGTGGGGAAACACCATATATTTT. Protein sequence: CASSADSWGNTIYF.

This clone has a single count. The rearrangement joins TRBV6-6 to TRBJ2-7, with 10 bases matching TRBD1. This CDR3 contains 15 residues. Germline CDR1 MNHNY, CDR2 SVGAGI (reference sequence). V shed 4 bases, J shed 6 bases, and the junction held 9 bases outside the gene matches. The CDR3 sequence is CASSSRTGGTSEQYF. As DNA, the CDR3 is TGTGCCAGCAGTTCCAGGACAGGGGGAACGAGCGAGCAGTACTTC.

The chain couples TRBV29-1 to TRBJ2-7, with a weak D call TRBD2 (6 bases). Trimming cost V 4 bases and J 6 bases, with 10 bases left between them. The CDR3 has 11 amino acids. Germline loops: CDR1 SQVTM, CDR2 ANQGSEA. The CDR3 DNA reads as TGCAGCGTTGGTAGGGGAGGCGAGCAGTACTTC. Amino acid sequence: CSVGRGGEQYF.

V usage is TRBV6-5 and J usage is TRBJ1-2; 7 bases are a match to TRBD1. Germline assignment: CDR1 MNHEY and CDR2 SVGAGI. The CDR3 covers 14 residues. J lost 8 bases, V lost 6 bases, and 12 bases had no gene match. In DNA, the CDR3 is TGTGCCAGCAGGATACAGGGGCGGAGAGGAGGCTACACCTTC. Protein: CASRIQGRRGGYTF.

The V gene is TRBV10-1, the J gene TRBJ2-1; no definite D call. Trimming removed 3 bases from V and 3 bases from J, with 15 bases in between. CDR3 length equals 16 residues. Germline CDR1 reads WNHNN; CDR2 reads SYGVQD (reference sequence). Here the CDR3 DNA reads TGCGCCAGCAGTGATCTTGGGCAGACCAACTACAATGAGCAGTTCTTC. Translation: CASSDLGQTNYNEQFF.

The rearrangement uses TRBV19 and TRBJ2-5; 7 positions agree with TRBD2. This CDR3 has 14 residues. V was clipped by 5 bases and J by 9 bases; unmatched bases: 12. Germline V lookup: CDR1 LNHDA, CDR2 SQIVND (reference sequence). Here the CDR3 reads CASSYGTTNGAQYF. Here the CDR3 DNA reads TGTGCCAGTAGTTACGGGACTACAAATGGGGCCCAGTACTTC.

The CDR3 DNA follows: TGCGCCAGCAGCCCGGCCCGTAGCCAACAAGAGACCCAGTACTTC. It is translated as CASSPARSQQETQYF. V usage is TRBV5-1 and J usage is TRBJ2-5; D gene unclear. CDR3 size: 15 residues. V was clipped by 4 bases and J by 2 bases, with 15 bases between them. Germline V gives CDR1 SGHRS, CDR2 YFSETQ.

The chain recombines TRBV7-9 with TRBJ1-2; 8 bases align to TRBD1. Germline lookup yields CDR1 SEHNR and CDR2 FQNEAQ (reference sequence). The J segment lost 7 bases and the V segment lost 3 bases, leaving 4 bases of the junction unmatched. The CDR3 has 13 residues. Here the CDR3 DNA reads TGTGCCAGCAGCTTTCCCGGGACAGGTGGCTACACCTTC. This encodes CASSFPGTGGYTF.

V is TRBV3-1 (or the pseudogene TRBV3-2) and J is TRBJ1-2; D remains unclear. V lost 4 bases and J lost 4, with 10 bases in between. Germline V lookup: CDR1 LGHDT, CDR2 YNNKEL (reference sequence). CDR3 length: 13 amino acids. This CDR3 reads CASSRERFYGYTF. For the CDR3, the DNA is TGTGCCAGCAGCCGGGAGCGTTTCTATGGCTACACCTTC.

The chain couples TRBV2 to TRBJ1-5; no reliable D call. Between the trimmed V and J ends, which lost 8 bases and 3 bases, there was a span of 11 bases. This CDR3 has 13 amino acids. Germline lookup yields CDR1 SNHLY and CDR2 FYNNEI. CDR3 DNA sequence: TGTGCCAGCGCTACAGATCCCAATCAGCCCCAGCATTTT. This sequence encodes CASATDPNQPQHF.

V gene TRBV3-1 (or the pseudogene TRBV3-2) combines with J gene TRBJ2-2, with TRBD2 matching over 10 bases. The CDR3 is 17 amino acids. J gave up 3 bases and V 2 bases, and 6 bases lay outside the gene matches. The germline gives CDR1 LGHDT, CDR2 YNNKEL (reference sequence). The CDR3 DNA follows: TGTGCCAGCAGCCAACTAGCGGGGGCCTCGTACACCGGGGAGCTGTTTTTT. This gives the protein CASSQLAGASYTGELFF.

The CDR3 DNA reads TGTGCCAGCAGTGGAGACAGGGGTTTGTGGTCCCTCCACTTT. Its protein product is CASSGDRGLWSLHF. This chain uses TRBV2 with TRBJ1-6; 8 bases match TRBD1. The CDR3 totals 14 residues. The V gene's germline CDR1 is SNHLY and CDR2 FYNNEI. With V trimmed by 4 bases and J by 14 bases, 10 bases remained unmatched.

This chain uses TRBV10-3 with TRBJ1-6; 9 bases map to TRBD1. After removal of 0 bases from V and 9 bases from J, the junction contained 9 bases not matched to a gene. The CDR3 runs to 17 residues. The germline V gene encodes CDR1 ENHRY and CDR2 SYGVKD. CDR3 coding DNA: TGTGCCATCAGTGAGTCGGGACAGGGAGGTTACAGTTCACCCCTCCACTTT. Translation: CAISESGQGGYSSPLHF.

CDR3 in DNA: TGTGCCAGCAGCCAAGGGGGCCCCCCAAATGAAAAACTGTTTTTT. Amino acids: CASSQGGPPNEKLFF. This chain connects TRBV16 to TRBJ1-4; a possible D gene is TRBD1 (6 bases). Germline V gives CDR1 KGHSY, CDR2 FQNENV. The V gene lost 2 bases and the J gene lost 5 bases, with 12 bases spanning the gap. CDR3 length equals 15 residues.

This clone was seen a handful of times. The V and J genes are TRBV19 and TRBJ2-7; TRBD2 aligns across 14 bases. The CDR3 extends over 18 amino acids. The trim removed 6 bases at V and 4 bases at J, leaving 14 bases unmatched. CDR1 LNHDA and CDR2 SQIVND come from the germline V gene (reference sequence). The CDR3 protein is CASSPSPGTSGSRYEQYF. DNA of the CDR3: TGTGCCAGTAGCCCCTCCCCCGGGACTAGCGGGAGTAGGTACGAGCAGTACTTC.

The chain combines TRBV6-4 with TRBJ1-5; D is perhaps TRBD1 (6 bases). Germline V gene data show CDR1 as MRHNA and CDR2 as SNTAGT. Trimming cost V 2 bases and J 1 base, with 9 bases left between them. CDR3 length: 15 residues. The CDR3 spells CASSDTGMSNQPQHF. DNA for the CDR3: TGTGCCAGCAGTGACACAGGGATGAGCAATCAGCCCCAGCATTTT.